This T cell receptor beta chain emerged from a study of T-cell reconstitution after alpha-beta-depleted transplantation in children. During its preparation, the TCRbeta library received unique molecular identifiers. TCRdb processed the PCR reads anew with MiXCR; each CDR3 protein has one entry. Seen here are about 150,000 distinct CDR3 sequences, about 8.8% observed once, and the top ten hold over 15%. V lost 5 bases to trimming and J lost 4 bases, with 12 bases between them. This CDR3 has 14 amino acids. Germline assignment: CDR1 SGHAT and CDR2 FQNNGV. Sequenced here: PBMCs, mostly from graft donor cells, sampled 180 days after TCRalphabeta/CD19-depleted stem cell transplant. The chain employs TRBV11-2 and TRBJ2-1; no definite D call. The TCR comes from a female patient aged 2-10 years who had a stem cell transplant for congenital amegakaryocytic thrombocytopenia, so the T cells may come from the graft donor. CDR3 protein: CASSPRRLYNEQFF. The CDR3 DNA reads TGTGCCAGCAGCCCGCGACGATTGTACAATGAGCAGTTCTTC.